This T cell receptor (beta chain) was identified in a study of human T cells and chemical hapten exposure. Across the whole study: TCR yields differed between samples (mainly from small differences in pooled library volume). General study points: No alteration of TCRs above 1 in 1000 frequency was seen with DPC sensitization.

The germline V gene encodes CDR1 KGHDR and CDR2 SFDVKD. This CDR3 is built from 14 residues. Trimming removed 7 bases at V and 5 bases at J, with 13 bases between. Individual cDNA molecules (in the library) carried attached unique molecular identifiers. Original methodology: Sampled TCR counts reached a median of around 89,000 per sample, with values ranging from about 23,224 to 700,000. TCRdb ran MiXCR on the 5' RACE reads and lists one entry per CDR3 protein. These V and J calls are TCRdb output, not the study's own analysis. The table records 110,000 or so distinct CDR3 sequences, roughly 19% of them present only once. Remarks on this clonotype: Its specificity is not known.

Unfractionated whole blood was the source of the extracted total RNA. The chain uses TRBV24-1 and TRBJ2-2, with D hard to call. The receptor was derived from a human donor in good health. DNA for the CDR3: TGTGCCACCAGGGGTCAGAGAGAGACCGGGGAGCTGTTTTTT. This gives the protein CATRGQRETGELFF.